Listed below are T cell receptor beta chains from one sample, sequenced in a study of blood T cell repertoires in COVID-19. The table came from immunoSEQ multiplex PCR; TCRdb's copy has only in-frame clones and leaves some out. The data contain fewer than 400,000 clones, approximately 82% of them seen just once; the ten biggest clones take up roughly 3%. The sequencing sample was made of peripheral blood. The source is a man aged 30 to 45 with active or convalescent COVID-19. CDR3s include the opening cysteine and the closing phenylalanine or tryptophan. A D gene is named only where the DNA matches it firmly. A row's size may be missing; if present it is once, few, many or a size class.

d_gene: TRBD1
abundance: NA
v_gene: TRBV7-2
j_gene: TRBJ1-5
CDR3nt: TGTGCCAGCAGCCAACAGGGGAGTCAGCCCCAGCATTTT
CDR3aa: CASSQQGSQPQHF

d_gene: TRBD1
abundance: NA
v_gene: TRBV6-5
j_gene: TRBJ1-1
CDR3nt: TGTGCCAGCAGTAGGACAGGAAGGAACACTGAAGCTTTCTTT
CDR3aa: CASSRTGRNTEAFF

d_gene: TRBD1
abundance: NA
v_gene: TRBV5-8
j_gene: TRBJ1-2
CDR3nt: TGTGCCAGCAGCTCCGGGACAGGGGGGCCCTATGGCTACACCTTC
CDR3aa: CASSSGTGGPYGYTF

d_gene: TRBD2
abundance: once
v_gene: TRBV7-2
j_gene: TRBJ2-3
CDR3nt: TGTGCCAGCAGCCCCCTTACAGGCAGCGGGAGTGGAGATACGCAGTATTTT
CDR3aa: CASSPLTGSGSGDTQYF

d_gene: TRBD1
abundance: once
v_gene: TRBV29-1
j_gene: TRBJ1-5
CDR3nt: TGCAGCGTTCTTCCGGGACAGGGGCAGCCCCAGCATTTT
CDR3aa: CSVLPGQGQPQHF

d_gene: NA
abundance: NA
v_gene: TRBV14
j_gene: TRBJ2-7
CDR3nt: TGTGCCAGCAGCCAATCCGTAGGGGTGCAGTACTTC
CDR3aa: CASSQSVGVQYF

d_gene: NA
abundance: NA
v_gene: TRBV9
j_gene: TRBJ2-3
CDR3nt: TGTGCCAGCAGCGTTTCGGAGCTCCCCACAGATACGCAGTATTTT
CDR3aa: CASSVSELPTDTQYF

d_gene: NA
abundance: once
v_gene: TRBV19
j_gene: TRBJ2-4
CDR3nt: TGTGCCAGTAGTATCCTAAGTGACAGAAACATTCAGTACTTC
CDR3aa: CASSILSDRNIQYF

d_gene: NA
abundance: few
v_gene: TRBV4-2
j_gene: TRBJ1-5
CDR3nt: TGTGCCAGCAGCCAAGAGGGGGGGAATGGTCAGCCCCAGCATTTT
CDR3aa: CASSQEGGNGQPQHF

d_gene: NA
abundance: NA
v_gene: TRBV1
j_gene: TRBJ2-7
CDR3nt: TGCACCAGCAGCCGGACTCCCAATAATAGGGGGACCTACGAGCAGTACTTC
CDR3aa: CTSSRTPNNRGTYEQYF

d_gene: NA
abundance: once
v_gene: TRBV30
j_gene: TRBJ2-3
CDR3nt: TGTGCCTGGACTTCGGGAGATACGCAGTATTTT
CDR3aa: CAWTSGDTQYF

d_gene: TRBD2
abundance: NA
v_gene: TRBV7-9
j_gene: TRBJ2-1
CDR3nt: TGTGCCAGCAGCTCCTTAGCGGGAGAAAATGAGCAGTTCTTC
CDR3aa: CASSSLAGENEQFF

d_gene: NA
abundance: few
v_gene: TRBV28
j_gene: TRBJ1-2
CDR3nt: TGTGCCAGCAGTTTCGGGGGAGTCAGGGGCTACACCTTC
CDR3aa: CASSFGGVRGYTF

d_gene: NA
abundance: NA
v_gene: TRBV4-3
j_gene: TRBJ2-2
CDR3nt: TGCGCCAGCAGCCAAGACGGACAAACCCCCGGGGAGCTGTTTTTT
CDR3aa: CASSQDGQTPGELFF

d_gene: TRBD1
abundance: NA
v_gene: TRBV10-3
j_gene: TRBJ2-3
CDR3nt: TGTGCCACAGGACAGGGTTTGAGCACAGATACGCAGTATTTT
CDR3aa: CATGQGLSTDTQYF

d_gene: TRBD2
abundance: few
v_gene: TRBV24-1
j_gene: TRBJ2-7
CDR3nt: TGTGCCACTAGAGCTAGCGGGAGCGACGAGCAGTACTTC
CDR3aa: CATRASGSDEQYF

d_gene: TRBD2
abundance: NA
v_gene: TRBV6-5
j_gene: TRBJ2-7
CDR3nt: TGTGCCAGCAGTTACCCGACTAGCGGGAACTACGAGCAGTACTTC
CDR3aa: CASSYPTSGNYEQYF

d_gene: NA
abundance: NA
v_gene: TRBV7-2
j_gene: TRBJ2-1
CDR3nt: TGTGCCAGCAGCTTGAAGCCTAACCGCGGTGAGCAGTTCTTC
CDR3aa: CASSLKPNRGEQFF

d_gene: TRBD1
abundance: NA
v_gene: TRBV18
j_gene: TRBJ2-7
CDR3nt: TGTGCCAGCTCGGTACCGGGACAGGGGGGCGAGCAGTACTTC
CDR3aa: CASSVPGQGGEQYF